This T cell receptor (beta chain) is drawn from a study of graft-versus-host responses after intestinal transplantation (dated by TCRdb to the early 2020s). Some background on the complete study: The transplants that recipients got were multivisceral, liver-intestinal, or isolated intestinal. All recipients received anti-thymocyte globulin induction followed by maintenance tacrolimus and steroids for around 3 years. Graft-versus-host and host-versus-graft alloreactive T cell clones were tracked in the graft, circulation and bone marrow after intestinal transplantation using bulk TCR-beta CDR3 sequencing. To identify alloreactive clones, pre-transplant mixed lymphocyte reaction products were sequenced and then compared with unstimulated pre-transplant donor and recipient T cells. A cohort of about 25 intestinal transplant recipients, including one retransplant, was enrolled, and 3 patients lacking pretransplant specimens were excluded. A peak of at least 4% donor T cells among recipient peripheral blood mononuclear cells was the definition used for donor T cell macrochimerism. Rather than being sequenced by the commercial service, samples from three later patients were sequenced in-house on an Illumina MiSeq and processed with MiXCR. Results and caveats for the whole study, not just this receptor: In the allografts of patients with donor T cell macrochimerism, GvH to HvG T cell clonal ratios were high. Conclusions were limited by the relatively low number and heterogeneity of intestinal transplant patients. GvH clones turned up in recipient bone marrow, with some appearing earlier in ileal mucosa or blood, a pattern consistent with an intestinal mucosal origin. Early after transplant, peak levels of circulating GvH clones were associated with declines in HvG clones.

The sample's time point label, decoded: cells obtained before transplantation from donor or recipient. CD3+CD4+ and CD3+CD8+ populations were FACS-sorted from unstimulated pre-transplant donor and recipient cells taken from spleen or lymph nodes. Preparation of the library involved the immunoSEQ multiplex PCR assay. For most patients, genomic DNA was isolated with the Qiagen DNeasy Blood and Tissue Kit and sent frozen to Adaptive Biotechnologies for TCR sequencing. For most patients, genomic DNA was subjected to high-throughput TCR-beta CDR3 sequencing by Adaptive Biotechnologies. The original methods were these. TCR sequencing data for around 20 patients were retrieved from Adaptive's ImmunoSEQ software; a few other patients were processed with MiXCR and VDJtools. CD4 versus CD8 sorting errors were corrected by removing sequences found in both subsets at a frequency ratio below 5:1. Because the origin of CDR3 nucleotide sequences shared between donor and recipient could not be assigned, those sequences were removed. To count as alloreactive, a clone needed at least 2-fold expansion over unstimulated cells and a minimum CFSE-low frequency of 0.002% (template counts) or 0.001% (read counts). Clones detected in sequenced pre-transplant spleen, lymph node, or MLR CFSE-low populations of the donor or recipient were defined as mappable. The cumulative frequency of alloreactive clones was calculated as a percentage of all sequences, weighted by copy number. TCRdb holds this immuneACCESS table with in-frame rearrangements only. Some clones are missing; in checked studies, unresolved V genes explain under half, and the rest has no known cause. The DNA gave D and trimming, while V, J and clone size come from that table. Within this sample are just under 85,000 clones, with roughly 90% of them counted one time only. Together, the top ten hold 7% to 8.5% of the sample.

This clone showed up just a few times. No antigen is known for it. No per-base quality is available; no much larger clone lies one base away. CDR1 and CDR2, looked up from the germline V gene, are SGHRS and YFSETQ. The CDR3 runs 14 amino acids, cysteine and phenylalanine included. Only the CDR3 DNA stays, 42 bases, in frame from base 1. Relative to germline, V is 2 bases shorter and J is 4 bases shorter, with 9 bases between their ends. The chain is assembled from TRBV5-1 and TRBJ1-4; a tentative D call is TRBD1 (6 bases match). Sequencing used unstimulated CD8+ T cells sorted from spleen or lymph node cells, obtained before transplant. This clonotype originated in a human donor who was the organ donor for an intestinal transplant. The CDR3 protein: CASSFQGSNEKLFF. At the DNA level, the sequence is TGCGCCAGCAGCTTCCAGGGGAGTAATGAAAAACTGTTTTTT.